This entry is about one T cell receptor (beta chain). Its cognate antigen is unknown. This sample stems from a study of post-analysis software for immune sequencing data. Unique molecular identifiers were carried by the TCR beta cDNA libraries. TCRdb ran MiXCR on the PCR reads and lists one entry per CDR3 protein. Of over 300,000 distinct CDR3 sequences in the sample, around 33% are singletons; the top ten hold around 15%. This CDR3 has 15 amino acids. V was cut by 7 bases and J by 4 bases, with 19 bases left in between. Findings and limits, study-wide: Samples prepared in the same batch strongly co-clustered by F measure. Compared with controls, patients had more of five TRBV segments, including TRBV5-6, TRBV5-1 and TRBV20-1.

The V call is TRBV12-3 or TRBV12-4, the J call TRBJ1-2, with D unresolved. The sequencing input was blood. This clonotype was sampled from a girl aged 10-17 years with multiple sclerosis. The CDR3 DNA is TGTGCCAGCACCGGCGGCCCCCTCGGTTTCTATGGCTACACCTTC. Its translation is CASTGGPLGFYGYTF.